This T cell receptor (beta chain) appears in the sequencing data of a study of T-cell memory formation after mild COVID-19. One entry per CDR3 protein results from TCRdb running MiXCR on the 5' RACE reads. The sample comprises about 430,000 distinct CDR3 sequences, 15% to 20% of which are singletons, and roughly 21% rests with the top ten. V shed 4 bases, J shed 3 bases, and the junction held 10 bases outside the gene matches. This CDR3 is 16 amino acids long. Germline CDR1 and CDR2: SGHTS and YDEGEE. This clonotype was observed a few times. This chain joins TRBV5-8 and TRBJ2-1; TRBD1 agrees at 7 bases. The clonotype comes from a man younger than 35 who had mild COVID-19 (a few samples of this study predate the infection). Cell type and time point are not known. Material for sequencing was PBMCs or a T cell subset sorted from them (not recorded which). Here the CDR3 reads CASSEPRGKGYNEQFF. CDR3 DNA sequence: TGTGCCAGCAGCGAGCCCAGGGGGAAGGGCTACAATGAGCAGTTCTTC.